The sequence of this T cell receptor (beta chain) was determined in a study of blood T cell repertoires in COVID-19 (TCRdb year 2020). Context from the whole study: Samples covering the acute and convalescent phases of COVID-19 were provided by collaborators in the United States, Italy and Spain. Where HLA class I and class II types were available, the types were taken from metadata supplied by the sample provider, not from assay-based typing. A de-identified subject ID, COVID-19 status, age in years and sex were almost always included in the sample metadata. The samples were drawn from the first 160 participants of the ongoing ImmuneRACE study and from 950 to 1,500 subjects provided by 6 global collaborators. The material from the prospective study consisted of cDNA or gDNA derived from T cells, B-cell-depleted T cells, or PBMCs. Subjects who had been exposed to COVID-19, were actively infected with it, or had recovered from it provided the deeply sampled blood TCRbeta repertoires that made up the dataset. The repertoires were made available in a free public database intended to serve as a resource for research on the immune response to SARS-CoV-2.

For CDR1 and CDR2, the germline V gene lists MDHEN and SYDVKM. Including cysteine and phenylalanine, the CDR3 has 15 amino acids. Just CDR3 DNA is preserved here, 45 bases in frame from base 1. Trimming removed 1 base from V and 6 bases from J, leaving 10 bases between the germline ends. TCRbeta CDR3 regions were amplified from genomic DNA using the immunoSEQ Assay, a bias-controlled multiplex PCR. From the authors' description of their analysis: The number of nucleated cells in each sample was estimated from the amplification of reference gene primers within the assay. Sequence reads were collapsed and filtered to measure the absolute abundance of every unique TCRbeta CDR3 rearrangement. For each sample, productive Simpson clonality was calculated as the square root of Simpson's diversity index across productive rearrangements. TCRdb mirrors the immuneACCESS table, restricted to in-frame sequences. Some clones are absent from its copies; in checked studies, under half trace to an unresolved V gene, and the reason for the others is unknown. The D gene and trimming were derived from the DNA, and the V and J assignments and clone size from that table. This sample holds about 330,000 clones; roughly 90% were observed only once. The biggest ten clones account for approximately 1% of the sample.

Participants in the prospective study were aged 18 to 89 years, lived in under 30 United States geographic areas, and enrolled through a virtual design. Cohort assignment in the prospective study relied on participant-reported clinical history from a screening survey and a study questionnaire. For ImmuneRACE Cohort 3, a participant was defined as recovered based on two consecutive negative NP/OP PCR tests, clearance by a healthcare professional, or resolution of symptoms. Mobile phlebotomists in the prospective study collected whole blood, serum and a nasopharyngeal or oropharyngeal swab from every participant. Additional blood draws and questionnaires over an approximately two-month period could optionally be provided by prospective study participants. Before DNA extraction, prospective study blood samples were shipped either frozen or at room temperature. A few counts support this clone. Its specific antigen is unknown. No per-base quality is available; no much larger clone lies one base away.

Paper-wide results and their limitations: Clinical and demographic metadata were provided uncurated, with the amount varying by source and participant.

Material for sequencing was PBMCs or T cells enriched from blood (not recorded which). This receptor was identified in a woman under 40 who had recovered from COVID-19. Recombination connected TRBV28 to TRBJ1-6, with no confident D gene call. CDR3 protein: CASSLYFGVNSPLHF. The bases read TGTGCCAGCAGTTTATATTTCGGGGTTAATTCACCCCTCCACTTT.